Following are 16 T cell receptor beta chains from one sample sequenced in a study of blood T cell repertoires in COVID-19. Data came from immunoSEQ multiplex PCR; TCRdb stores just in-frame clones and leaves some out. Of roughly 520,000 clones in the sample, roughly 90% were seen once. Sequencing was done on a sample of PBMCs or T cells enriched from blood (not recorded which). The receptors shown here come from a woman between 40 and 50 years old who had recovered from COVID-19.

This clone has just one count. This chain connects TRBV29-1 to TRBJ2-7; TRBD2 agrees at 8 bases. The germline gives CDR1 SQVTM, CDR2 ANQGSEA. V lost 8 bases, J lost 2 bases, and 8 bases stayed unmatched. The CDR3 contains 13 residues. The CDR3, as DNA: TGCAGCATCGGGGGGGCAGGTACCTACGAGCAGTACTTC. Translation gives CSIGGAGTYEQYF.

This clone was counted only a few times. The chain has TRBV11-2 and TRBJ2-1; D remains unclear. There are 14 residues in the CDR3. V gave up 0 bases and J gave up 15 bases, with 18 bases separating them. CDR1 and CDR2 from the germline V gene are SGHAT and FQNNGV. CDR3 nucleotide sequence: TGTGCCAGCAGCTTAGACCAAGCGTTTCCAGTTAGGTTCTTC. Translation: CASSLDQAFPVRFF.

This clone came up a few times. The gene calls are TRBV25-1 and TRBJ1-2; 8 bases map to TRBD1. J lost 7 bases, V lost 6 bases, and 10 bases had no gene match. The CDR3 has 14 residues. Per the germline V gene, CDR1 is MGHDK and CDR2 is SYGVNS. The CDR3 DNA reads as TGTGCCAGCAGCAAGCAGGGGGCTTGGGGTGGCTACACCTTC. Translated: CASSKQGAWGGYTF.

The genes are TRBV24-1 and TRBJ1-5; 9 nucleotides align to TRBD1. With V trimmed by 7 bases and J by 3 bases, 3 bases remained unmatched. The CDR3 has 14 amino acids. Germline V gene lookup returns CDR1 KGHDR and CDR2 SFDVKD. CDR3 DNA: TGTGCCACCAGGGGGACAGGGAACAATCAGCCCCAGCATTTT. Its translation is CATRGTGNNQPQHF.

V usage is TRBV9 and J usage is TRBJ1-4; 12 bases line up with TRBD1. This CDR3 is built from 16 residues. The V gene's germline CDR1 is SGDLS and CDR2 YYNGEE. With V trimmed by 2 bases and J by 3 bases, 2 bases remained unmatched. CDR3 sequence reads: CASSVGQGAANEKLFF. The CDR3 DNA follows: TGTGCCAGCAGCGTGGGACAGGGGGCAGCTAATGAAAAACTGTTTTTT.

In DNA form, the CDR3 reads TGTGCCATAGAATTTCAGGGTAAACTGTTTTTT. As protein: CAIEFQGKLFF. The chain recombines TRBV10-3 with TRBJ1-4; tentative D call: TRBD1 (5 bases). The length of the CDR3 is 11 residues. Trimming took 9 bases from V and 11 from J, leaving 13 bases between them. In germline, CDR1 is ENHRY, CDR2 SYGVKD.

V usage is TRBV3-1 (or the pseudogene TRBV3-2) and J usage is TRBJ2-1, with D possibly matching TRBD2 (6 bases). CDR1 LGHDT and CDR2 YNNKEL come from the germline V gene (reference sequence). The V and J ends lost 1 base and 4 bases respectively, with 14 bases between them. The CDR3 is 16 amino acids. The CDR3 loop is CASSQVRGTSYNEQFF. CDR3 sequence (DNA): TGTGCCAGCAGCCAAGTCCGCGGGACCTCTTACAATGAGCAGTTCTTC.

V and J are TRBV7-9 and TRBJ1-2; 12 bases map to TRBD1. J lost 6 bases, V lost 0 bases, and 5 bases had no gene match. Germline V gene sequence: CDR1 SEHNR, CDR2 FQNEAQ (reference sequence). The length of the CDR3 is 16 residues. The CDR3 sequence is CASSLASGTGGDGYTF. CDR3 sequence (DNA): TGTGCCAGCAGCTTAGCTTCCGGGACAGGGGGCGATGGCTACACCTTC.

This chain uses TRBV29-1 with TRBJ2-1, with D possibly TRBD2 on 5 matching bases. V was shortened by 5 bases and J by 2 bases, with 16 bases between the two germline ends. The CDR3 has 15 amino acids. Germline V gene sequence: CDR1 SQVTM, CDR2 ANQGSEA. The CDR3 bases are TGCAGCGTTAGTAGCGCTAAAGGCACCTACAATGAGCAGTTCTTC. It translates to CSVSSAKGTYNEQFF.

The V and J genes are TRBV24-1 and TRBJ2-7; D possibly corresponds to TRBD2 (6 bases). The CDR3 runs 15 residues. V lost 1 base and J lost 1, with 10 bases in between. CDR1 is KGHDR, CDR2 SFDVKD, per germline. The CDR3 coding sequence is TGTGCCACCAGTGATTTAAAGAGCGGGTCCTACGAGCAGTACTTC. This sequence encodes CATSDLKSGSYEQYF.

This clone showed up just once. The rearrangement joins TRBV6-1 to TRBJ2-7; tentative D call: TRBD2 (5 bases). CDR1 is MNHNS, CDR2 SASEGT, per germline. V shed 1 base and J shed 1 base, with 14 bases lying between them. This CDR3 spans 16 amino acids. The DNA for the CDR3 is TGTGCCAGCAGTGAAGAAGCGGCACTATTATCCTACGAGCAGTACTTC. As protein: CASSEEAALLSYEQYF.

The chain carries TRBV4-1 and TRBJ2-5, with 10 nucleotides matching TRBD1. Per the germline V gene, CDR1 is MGHRA and CDR2 is YSYEKL. Trimming at V came to 3 bases and at J to 4 bases, leaving 11 bases not matched to a gene. The CDR3 has 17 amino acids. CDR3 protein: CASSHAQGQGRGETQYF. The CDR3 DNA is TGCGCCAGCAGCCACGCACAGGGACAGGGGAGGGGAGAGACCCAGTACTTC.

This rearrangement joins TRBV15 to TRBJ2-1; 9 bases map to TRBD2. This CDR3 has 16 residues. The trim removed 3 bases at V and 8 bases at J, leaving 11 bases unmatched. Per germline, CDR1 LNHNV and CDR2 YYDKDF (reference sequence). The CDR3 bases are TGTGCCACCAGCAGTCAAATGGCGGGAGGGCTGGATGAGCAGTTCTTC. This encodes CATSSQMAGGLDEQFF.

This rearrangement joins TRBV5-1 to TRBJ1-6, with unresolved D. Trimming shortened V by 0 bases and J by 11 bases, and 12 bases separated the two germline ends. CDR3 length: 14 amino acids. Per the germline V gene, CDR1 is SGHRS and CDR2 is YFSETQ. The CDR3 DNA sequence: TGCGCCAGCAGCTTGGGGGCCCCAGATACACCCCTCCACTTT. The encoded protein is CASSLGAPDTPLHF.

V and J are TRBV11-3 and TRBJ2-1; TRBD1 matches at 10 bases. The CDR3 consists of 15 residues. With 5 bases clipped from V and 9 bases from J, the junction kept 10 bases outside the gene matches. From germline, CDR1 is SGHNT and CDR2 YENEEA. Written as DNA, the CDR3 is TGTGCCAGCAGCCGCCGGGACAGGGGTAGTGGTGAGCAGTTCTTC. Residues: CASSRRDRGSGEQFF.

The CDR3 coding sequence is TGTGCCATCCGCTGGGGCAGGGGGCTCGGGGAGCTGTTTTTT. Protein sequence: CAIRWGRGLGELFF. The J gene is TRBJ2-2, the V gene TRBV19; 8 positions agree with TRBD1. There are 14 residues in the CDR3. With 10 bases clipped from V and 7 bases from J, the junction kept 11 bases outside the gene matches. Looked up from germline, CDR1 is LNHDA and CDR2 is SQIVND (reference sequence).